This T cell receptor (beta chain) was sequenced for a study of human T cells and chemical hapten exposure. The CDR3 is 14 residues long. CDR1 and CDR2 from the germline V gene are SGDLS and YYNGEE. With V trimmed by 0 bases and J by 8 bases, 4 bases remained unmatched. Using its own MiXCR run on the RACE reads, TCRdb lists one record per CDR3 protein. The repertoire includes under 100,000 distinct CDR3 sequences, 10% to 13% of them detected once, and approximately 3.7% sits in the top ten. This clonotype has a handful of counts. Specified time point: patch test 3, about 24 weeks after DPC sensitization. The treatment is: therapeutic diphenylcyclopropenone sensitization with weekly scalp DPC.

The sequence derives from a woman aged 45-65 years with alopecia areata. Some clones in this sample may be carry-over from other donors' samples. This chain connects TRBV9 to TRBJ2-4; 8 bases are shared with TRBD2. The sequences come from whole blood, collected in connection with sensitization to the hapten diphenylcyclopropenone (DPC). The CDR3 region is CASSVGREAHIQYF. Here the CDR3 DNA reads TGTGCCAGCAGCGTAGGGCGGGAGGCCCACATTCAGTACTTC.